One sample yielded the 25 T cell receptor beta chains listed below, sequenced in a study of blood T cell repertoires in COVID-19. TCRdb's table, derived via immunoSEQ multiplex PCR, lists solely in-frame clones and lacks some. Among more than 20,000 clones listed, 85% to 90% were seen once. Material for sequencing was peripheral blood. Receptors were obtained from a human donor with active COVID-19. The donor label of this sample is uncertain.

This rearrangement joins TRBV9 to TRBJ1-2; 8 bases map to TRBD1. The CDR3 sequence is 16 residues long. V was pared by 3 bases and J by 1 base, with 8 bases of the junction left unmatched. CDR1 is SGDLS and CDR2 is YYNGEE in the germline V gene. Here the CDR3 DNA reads TGTGCCAGCAGCGCCCCCAAGGACAGGGTTAACTATGGCTACACCTTC. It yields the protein CASSAPKDRVNYGYTF. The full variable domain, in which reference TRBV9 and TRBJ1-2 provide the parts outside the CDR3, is DSGVTQTPKHLITATGQRVTLRCSPRSGDLSVYWYQQSLDQGLQFLIQYYNGEERAKGNILERFSAQQFPDLHSELNLSSLELGDSALYFCASSAPKDRVNYGYTFGSGTRLTVV.

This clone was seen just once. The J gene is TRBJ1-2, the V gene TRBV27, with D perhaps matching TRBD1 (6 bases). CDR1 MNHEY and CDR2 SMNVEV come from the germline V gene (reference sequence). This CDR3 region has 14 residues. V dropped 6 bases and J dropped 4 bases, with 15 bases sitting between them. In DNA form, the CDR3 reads TGTGCCAGCAGCCGAATCGACAGGTTCTATGGCTACACCTTC. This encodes CASSRIDRFYGYTF.

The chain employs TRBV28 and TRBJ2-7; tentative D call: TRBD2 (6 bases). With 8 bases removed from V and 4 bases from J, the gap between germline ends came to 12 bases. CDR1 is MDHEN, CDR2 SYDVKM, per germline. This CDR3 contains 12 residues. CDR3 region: CASRDFFYEQYF. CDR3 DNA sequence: TGTGCCAGCCGGGACTTTTTTTACGAGCAGTACTTC. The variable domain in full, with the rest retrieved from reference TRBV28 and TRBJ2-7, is DVKVTQSSRYLVKRTGEKVFLECVQDMDHENMFWYRQDPGLGLRLIYFSYDVKMKEKGDIPEGYSVSREKKERFSLILESASTNQTSMYLCASRDFFYEQYFGPGTRLTVT.

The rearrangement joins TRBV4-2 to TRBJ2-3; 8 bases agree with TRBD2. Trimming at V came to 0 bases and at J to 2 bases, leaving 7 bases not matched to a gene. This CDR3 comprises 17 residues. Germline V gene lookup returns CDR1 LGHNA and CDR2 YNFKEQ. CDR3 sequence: CASSQDRSGGHTDTQYF. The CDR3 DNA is TGTGCCAGCAGCCAAGACCGGTCGGGGGGGCACACAGATACGCAGTATTTT.

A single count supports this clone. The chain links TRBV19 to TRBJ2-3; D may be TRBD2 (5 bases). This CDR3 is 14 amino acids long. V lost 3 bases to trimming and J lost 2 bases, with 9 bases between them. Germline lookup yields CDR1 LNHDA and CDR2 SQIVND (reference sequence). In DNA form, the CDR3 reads TGTGCCAGTAGTATCGGGGTAGTCACAGATACGCAGTATTTT. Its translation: CASSIGVVTDTQYF.

CDR3 loop: CASSVARGREKLFF. The CDR3 coding sequence is TGTGCCAGCAGCGTAGCCAGGGGGCGGGAAAAACTGTTTTTT. This chain uses TRBV9 with TRBJ1-4; 8 bases align to TRBD1. The CDR3 consists of 14 residues. Germline V gene sequence: CDR1 SGDLS, CDR2 YYNGEE. V lost 0 bases and J lost 8; bases outside the gene matches: 3.

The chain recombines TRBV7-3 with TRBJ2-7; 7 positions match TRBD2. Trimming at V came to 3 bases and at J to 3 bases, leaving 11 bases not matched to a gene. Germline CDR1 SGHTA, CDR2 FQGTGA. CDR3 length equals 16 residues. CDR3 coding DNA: TGTGCCAGCAGCTTGGCGGGCGGGGGACTTCTCTACGAGCAGTACTTC. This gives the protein CASSLAGGGLLYEQYF.

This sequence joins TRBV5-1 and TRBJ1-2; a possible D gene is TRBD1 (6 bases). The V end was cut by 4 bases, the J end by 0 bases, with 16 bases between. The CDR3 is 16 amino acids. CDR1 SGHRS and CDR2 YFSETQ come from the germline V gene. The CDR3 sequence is CASSPVRTEPNYGYTF. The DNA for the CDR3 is TGCGCCAGCAGCCCGGTGCGGACAGAGCCTAACTATGGCTACACCTTC.

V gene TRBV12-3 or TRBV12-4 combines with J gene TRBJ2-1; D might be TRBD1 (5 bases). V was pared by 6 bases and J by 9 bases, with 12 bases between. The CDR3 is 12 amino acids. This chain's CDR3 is CASSDFGAEQFF. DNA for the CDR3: TGTGCCAGCAGCGATTTTGGGGCTGAGCAGTTCTTC.

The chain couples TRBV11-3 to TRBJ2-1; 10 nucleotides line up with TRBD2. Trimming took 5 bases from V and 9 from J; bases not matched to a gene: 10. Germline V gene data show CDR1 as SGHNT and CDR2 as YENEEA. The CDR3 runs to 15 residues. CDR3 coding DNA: TGTGCCAGCAGCCCAGAAGCGGGAGGGAGACCTGAGCAGTTCTTC. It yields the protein CASSPEAGGRPEQFF. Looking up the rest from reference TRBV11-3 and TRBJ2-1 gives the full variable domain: EAGVVQSPRYKIIEKKQPVAFWCNPISGHNTLYWYLQNLGQGPELLIRYENEEAVDDSQLPKDRFSAERLKGVDSTLKIQPAELGDSAVYLCASSPEAGGRPEQFFGPGTRLTVL.

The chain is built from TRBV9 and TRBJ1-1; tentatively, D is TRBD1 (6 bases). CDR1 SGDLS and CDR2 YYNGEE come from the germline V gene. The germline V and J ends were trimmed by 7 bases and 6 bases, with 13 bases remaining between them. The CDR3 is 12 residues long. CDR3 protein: CASEREGAEAFF. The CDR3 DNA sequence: TGTGCCAGCGAAAGGGAGGGGGCTGAAGCTTTCTTT.

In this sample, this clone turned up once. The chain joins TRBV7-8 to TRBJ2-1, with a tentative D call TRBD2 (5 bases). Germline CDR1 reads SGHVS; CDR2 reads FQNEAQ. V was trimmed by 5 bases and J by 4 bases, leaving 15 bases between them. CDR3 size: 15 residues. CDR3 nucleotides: TGTGCCAGCAGCGTCCGGGAAACCTTTTACAATGAGCAGTTCTTC. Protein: CASSVRETFYNEQFF. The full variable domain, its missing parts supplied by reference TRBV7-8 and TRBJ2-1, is GAGVSQSPRYKVAKRGQDVALRCDPISGHVSLFWYQQALGQGPEFLTYFQNEAQLDKSGLPSDRFFAERPEGSVSTLKIQRTQQEDSAVYLCASSVRETFYNEQFFGPGTRLTVL.

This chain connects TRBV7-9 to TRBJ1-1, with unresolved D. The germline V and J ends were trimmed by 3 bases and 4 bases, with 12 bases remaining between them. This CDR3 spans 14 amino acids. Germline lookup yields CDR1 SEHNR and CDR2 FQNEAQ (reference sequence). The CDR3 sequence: CASSLGPGLTEAFF. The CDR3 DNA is TGTGCCAGCAGCTTGGGCCCAGGACTCACTGAAGCTTTCTTT.

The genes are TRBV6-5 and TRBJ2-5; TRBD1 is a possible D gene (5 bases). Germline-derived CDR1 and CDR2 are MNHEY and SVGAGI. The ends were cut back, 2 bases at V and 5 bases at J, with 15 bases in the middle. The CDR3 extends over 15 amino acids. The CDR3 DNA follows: TGTGCCAGCAGTTACGATTGGGGCAAGTGGGAGACCCAGTACTTC. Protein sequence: CASSYDWGKWETQYF.

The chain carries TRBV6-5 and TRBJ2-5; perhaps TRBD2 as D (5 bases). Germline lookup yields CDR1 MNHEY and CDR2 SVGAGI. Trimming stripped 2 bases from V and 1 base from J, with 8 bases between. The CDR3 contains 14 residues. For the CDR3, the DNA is TGTGCCAGCAGTTACGAGGCGGGCCAAGAGACCCAGTACTTC. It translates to CASSYEAGQETQYF.

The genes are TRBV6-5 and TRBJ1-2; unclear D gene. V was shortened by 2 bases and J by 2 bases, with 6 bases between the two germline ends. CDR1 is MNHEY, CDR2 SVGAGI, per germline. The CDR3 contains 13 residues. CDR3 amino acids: CASSYGQNYGYTF. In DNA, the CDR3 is TGTGCCAGCAGTTACGGTCAGAACTATGGCTACACCTTC.

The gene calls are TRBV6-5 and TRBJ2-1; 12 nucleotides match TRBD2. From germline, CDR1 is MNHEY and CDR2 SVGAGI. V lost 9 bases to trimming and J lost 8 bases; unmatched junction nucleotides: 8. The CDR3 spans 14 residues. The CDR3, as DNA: TGTGCCAGTAATCTAGCGGGGGGGATCGATGAGCAGTTCTTC. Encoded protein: CASNLAGGIDEQFF.

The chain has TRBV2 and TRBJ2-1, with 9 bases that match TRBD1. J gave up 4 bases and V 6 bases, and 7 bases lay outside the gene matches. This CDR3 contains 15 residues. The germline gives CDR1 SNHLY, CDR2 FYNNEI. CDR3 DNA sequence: TGTGCCAGCAGAGTTACGGGACAGGGTTACAATGAGCAGTTCTTC. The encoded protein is CASRVTGQGYNEQFF.

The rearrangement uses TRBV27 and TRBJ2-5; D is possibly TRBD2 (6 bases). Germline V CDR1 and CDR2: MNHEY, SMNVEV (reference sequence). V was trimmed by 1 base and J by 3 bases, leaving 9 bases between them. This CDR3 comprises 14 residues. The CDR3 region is CASSLWGEKETQYF. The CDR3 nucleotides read TGTGCCAGCAGTTTATGGGGGGAGAAAGAGACCCAGTACTTC.

The CDR3, as DNA: TGTGCCAGCTCTCCTTCAACCTACCTAGCCAAAAACATTCAGTACTTC. It specifies CASSPSTYLAKNIQYF. V gene TRBV18 combines with J gene TRBJ2-4; no firm D call. Germline CDR1 reads KGHSH; CDR2 reads LQKENI. CDR3 length: 16 residues. V was pared by 6 bases and J by 0 bases, with 15 bases between.

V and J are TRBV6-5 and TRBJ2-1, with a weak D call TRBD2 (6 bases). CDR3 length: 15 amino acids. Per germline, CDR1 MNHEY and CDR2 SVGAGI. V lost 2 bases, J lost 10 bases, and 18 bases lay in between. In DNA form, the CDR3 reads TGTGCCAGCAGTTACGGGGGGACCACTTCGGGAGAGCAGTTCTTC. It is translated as CASSYGGTTSGEQFF.

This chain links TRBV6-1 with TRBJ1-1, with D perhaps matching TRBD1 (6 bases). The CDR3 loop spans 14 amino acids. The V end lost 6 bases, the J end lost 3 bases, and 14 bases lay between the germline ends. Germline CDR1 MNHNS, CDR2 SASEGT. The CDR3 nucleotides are TGTGCCAGCAGGGAGGACAGTGCTTACACTGAAGCTTTCTTT. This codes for CASREDSAYTEAFF.

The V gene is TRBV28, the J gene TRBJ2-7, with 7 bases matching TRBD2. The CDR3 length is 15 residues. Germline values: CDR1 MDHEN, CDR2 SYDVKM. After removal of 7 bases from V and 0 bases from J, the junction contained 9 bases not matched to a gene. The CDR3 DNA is TGTGCCAGCACCCCCCCGTGGGGGGGCTCCTACGAGCAGTACTTC. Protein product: CASTPPWGGSYEQYF.

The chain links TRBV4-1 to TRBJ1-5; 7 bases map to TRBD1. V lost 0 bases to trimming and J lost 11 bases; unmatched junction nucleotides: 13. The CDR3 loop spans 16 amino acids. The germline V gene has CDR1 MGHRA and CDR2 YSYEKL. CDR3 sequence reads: CASSQETTGQVRAQHF. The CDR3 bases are TGCGCCAGCAGCCAAGAAACGACAGGGCAAGTGAGGGCCCAGCATTTT.

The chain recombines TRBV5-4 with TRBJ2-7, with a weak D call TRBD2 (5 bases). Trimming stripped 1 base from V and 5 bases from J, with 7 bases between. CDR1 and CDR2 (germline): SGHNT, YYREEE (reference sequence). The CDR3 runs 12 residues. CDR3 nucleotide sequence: TGTGCCAGCAGCTTGCCCGGGGACGAGCAGTACTTC. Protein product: CASSLPGDEQYF.